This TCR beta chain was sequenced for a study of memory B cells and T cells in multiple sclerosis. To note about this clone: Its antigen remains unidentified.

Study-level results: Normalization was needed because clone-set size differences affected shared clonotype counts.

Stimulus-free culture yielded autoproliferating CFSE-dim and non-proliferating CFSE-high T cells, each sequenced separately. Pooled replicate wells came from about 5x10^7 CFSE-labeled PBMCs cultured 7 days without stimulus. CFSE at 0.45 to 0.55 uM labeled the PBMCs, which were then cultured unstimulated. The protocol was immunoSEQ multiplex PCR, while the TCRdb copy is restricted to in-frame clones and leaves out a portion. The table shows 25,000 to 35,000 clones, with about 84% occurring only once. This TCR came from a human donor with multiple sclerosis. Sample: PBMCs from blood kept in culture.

The CDR3 loop reads CAISLERYNEQFF. In DNA form, the CDR3 reads TGTGCCATCAGCTTAGAGCGGTACAATGAGCAGTTCTTC. The chain employs TRBV10-3 and TRBJ2-1, with a possible D match to TRBD2 (5 bases). This CDR3 comprises 13 residues. V gave up 6 bases and J gave up 4 bases, with 10 bases separating them. CDR1 is ENHRY and CDR2 is SYGVKD in the germline V gene.